This is a list of T cell receptor beta chains from one sample in a study of T cell responses to AZD1222 COVID-19 vaccine. Measured with immunoSEQ multiplex PCR; TCRdb has only the in-frame clones, and not every one. This table holds fewer than 120,000 clones, over 85% found once. Sequenced here: peripheral blood, sampled 28 days after the second AZD1222 dose. Receptors were obtained from an adult who received the AZD1222 COVID-19 vaccine. The CDR3 runs from the conserved cysteine through the conserved F or W. The listing skips clone size in some rows; elsewhere it reads once, few, many or a size class.

v_call: TRBV4-3; j_call: TRBJ2-2; clone_size: few; cdr3_aa: CASSQTGELAGELFF
v_call: TRBV5-5; j_call: TRBJ2-7; clone_size: NA; cdr3_aa: CASSLAGHTDEQYF
v_call: TRBV30; j_call: TRBJ2-5; clone_size: NA; cdr3_aa: CAWSRGLAGGKETQYF
v_call: TRBV7-9; j_call: TRBJ2-1; clone_size: NA; cdr3_aa: CASSAQGWSNNEQFF
v_call: TRBV5-4; j_call: TRBJ2-1; clone_size: NA; cdr3_aa: CASSTPTSPWEQFF
v_call: TRBV5-5; j_call: TRBJ1-4; clone_size: once; cdr3_aa: CASSLTPEGVGKLFF
v_call: TRBV5-8; j_call: TRBJ1-5; clone_size: NA; cdr3_aa: CASSLGTDSNQPQHF
v_call: TRBV18; j_call: TRBJ1-4; clone_size: once; cdr3_aa: CASSPRQGRQEKLFF
v_call: TRBV5-1; j_call: TRBJ1-2; clone_size: NA; cdr3_aa: CASSERQGNYGGYTF
v_call: TRBV19; j_call: TRBJ2-2; clone_size: NA; cdr3_aa: CASSMVSGRNTGELFF
v_call: TRBV29-1; j_call: TRBJ1-6; clone_size: NA; cdr3_aa: CSVGDQNSPLHF
v_call: TRBV2; j_call: TRBJ2-1; clone_size: NA; cdr3_aa: CASRTDRTYNEQFF
v_call: TRBV7-9; j_call: TRBJ1-4; clone_size: NA; cdr3_aa: CASSPWDRLSEKLFF
v_call: TRBV6-4; j_call: TRBJ1-2; clone_size: NA; cdr3_aa: CASSATYRDSRGYTF